Below are 22 T cell receptor beta chains sequenced from a single sample in a study of cytomegalovirus exposure and HLA in healthy donors (dated by TCRdb to 2015 to 2018). The library was obtained by the immunoSEQ multiplex PCR assay. For the multiplex PCR, a mixture combining 60 forward primers for TCR Vbeta segments and 13 reverse primers for TCR Jbeta segments was used. The clones in this table, taken by TCRdb from immuneACCESS, are in-frame only. Not every clone is retained; where verified, under half of the shortfall comes from an unresolved V gene, and the cause of the rest is unknown. The sample includes under 60,000 clones, with about 80% observed a single time. The biggest ten clones account for more than 3% of the sample. Sequencing input: PBMCs. All receptors come from a woman aged 40 to 50 in good health and CMV-seropositive.

The sample holds a few counts of this clone. V and J are TRBV5-6 and TRBJ1-1, with D unresolved. The CDR3 contains 14 residues. V dropped 2 bases and J dropped 4 bases, with 12 bases sitting between them. The germline gives CDR1 SGHDT, CDR2 YYEEEE. The CDR3 bases are TGTGCCAGCAGCTTCGCCCGTAGCACCACTGAAGCTTTCTTT. Translating it yields CASSFARSTTEAFF.

The chain employs TRBV18 and TRBJ1-1; a weak D match, TRBD1 (6 bases). The CDR3 sequence is 14 residues long. V was shortened by 2 bases and J by 1 base, with 8 bases between the two germline ends. CDR1 and CDR2 (germline): KGHSH, LQKENI. CDR3 region: CASSPRTENTEAFF. CDR3 DNA sequence: TGTGCCAGCTCACCAAGGACAGAGAACACTGAAGCTTTCTTT.

This clone was seen only a few times. This rearrangement joins TRBV6-6 to TRBJ2-1; 8 nucleotides agree with TRBD2. Germline V gives CDR1 MNHNY, CDR2 SVGAGI (reference sequence). J lost 8 bases, V lost 0 bases, and 6 bases had no gene match. The CDR3 length is 15 residues. Here the CDR3 DNA reads TGTGCCAGCAGTTACTCGGGACTAGGCGGAGATGAGCAGTTCTTC. This translates into CASSYSGLGGDEQFF.

J is TRBJ1-1 and V is TRBV9; 9 bases map to TRBD1. The CDR3 runs to 14 residues. V lost 4 bases to trimming and J lost 3 bases; unmatched junction nucleotides: 4. CDR1 is SGDLS, CDR2 YYNGEE, per germline. In nucleotides, the CDR3 is TGTGCCAGCAGCCTACAGGGGGCGGACACTGAAGCTTTCTTT. Its translation is CASSLQGADTEAFF.

V usage is TRBV19 and J usage is TRBJ2-7; 7 nucleotides line up with TRBD1. V lost 9 bases to trimming and J lost 2 bases; unmatched junction nucleotides: 13. Germline V CDR1 and CDR2: LNHDA, SQIVND (reference sequence). The CDR3 runs 15 residues. The CDR3 nucleotides read TGTGCCAGGGATAACTTCGACAGGGAAGCCTACGAGCAGTACTTC. Its translation: CARDNFDREAYEQYF.

This clone was observed once. The J gene is TRBJ1-1, the V gene TRBV7-2; no firm D call. V was pared by 1 base and J by 8 bases, with 11 bases between. The germline V gene encodes CDR1 SGHTA and CDR2 FQGNSA. This CDR3 has 13 amino acids. This CDR3 reads CASSLVREGEAFF. For the CDR3, the DNA is TGTGCCAGCAGCTTAGTTCGGGAGGGAGAAGCTTTCTTT.

The sample holds one count of this clone. One end of the junction is discordant with germline, which a read error may explain. The gene calls are TRBV4-1 and TRBJ2-6, with D tentatively TRBD1 (5 bases). The CDR3 is made up of 17 amino acids. Per the germline V gene, CDR1 is MGHRA and CDR2 is YSYEKL. The CDR3 nucleotides are TGCGCCAGCAGCCAATCTAGAACCCCCTCTGGGGCCAACGGCCTGACTTTC. Amino acids: CASSQSRTPSGANGLTF.

The V call is TRBV6-1, the J call TRBJ2-7, with a weak D call TRBD2 (6 bases). V gave up 7 bases and J gave up 0 bases, with 13 bases separating them. Germline V lookup: CDR1 MNHNS, CDR2 SASEGT. The CDR3 is 14 amino acids. As DNA, the CDR3 is TGTGCCAGCAACCCCGCCGGGGGCTCCTACGAGCAGTACTTC. Residues: CASNPAGGSYEQYF.

In its sample, this clone is medium-sized. The sample carries other DNA sequences with the same CDR3. The chain employs TRBV4-1 and TRBJ2-1; maybe TRBD2 (6 bases). The CDR3 contains 15 residues. Trimming removed 0 bases at V and 3 bases at J, with 9 bases between. CDR1 and CDR2 from the germline V gene are MGHRA and YSYEKL. The CDR3 DNA sequence: TGCGCCAGCAGCCAAGAAGGAGGGTACTACAATGAGCAGTTCTTC. Protein product: CASSQEGGYYNEQFF.

This rearrangement joins TRBV9 to TRBJ1-1; possible D gene TRBD1, 6 bases. Trimming removed 0 bases from V and 4 bases from J, with 16 bases in between. The CDR3 has 16 amino acids. CDR1 and CDR2 (germline): SGDLS, YYNGEE. CDR3 protein: CASSVDLQGPTTEAFF. DNA of the CDR3: TGTGCCAGCAGCGTAGATCTCCAGGGGCCGACCACTGAAGCTTTCTTT.

This clone was counted a single time. The chain recombines TRBV5-6 with TRBJ2-1; D gene ambiguous. Germline lookup yields CDR1 SGHDT and CDR2 YYEEEE. The V end lost 0 bases, the J end lost 2 bases, and 9 bases lay between the germline ends. This CDR3 spans 15 amino acids. CDR3 in DNA: TGTGCCAGCAGCTTGGATCCCCCCACCTACAATGAGCAGTTCTTC. Protein sequence: CASSLDPPTYNEQFF. The full variable domain, completed using reference TRBV5-6 and TRBJ2-1, is DAGVTQSPTHLIKTRGQQVTLRCSPKSGHDTVSWYQQALGQGPQFIFQYYEEEERQRGNFPDRFSGHQFPNYSSELNVNALLLGDSALYLCASSLDPPTYNEQFFGPGTRLTVL.

This chain joins TRBV19 and TRBJ1-3; no reliable D call. V lost 10 bases to trimming and J lost 7 bases, with 17 bases between them. This CDR3 is built from 13 residues. Germline V gene sequence: CDR1 LNHDA, CDR2 SQIVND (reference sequence). The DNA of the CDR3 is TGTGCCACTAAGAGGGATCCGGTCAACACCATATATTTT. Its protein is CATKRDPVNTIYF.

The J gene is TRBJ1-1, the V gene TRBV10-3; 9 bases match TRBD1. V lost 6 bases to trimming and J lost 0 bases; unmatched junction nucleotides: 11. Looked up from germline, CDR1 is ENHRY and CDR2 is SYGVKD. The CDR3 consists of 17 residues. The CDR3 reads CAISQMGTGTMNTEAFF. The CDR3 DNA sequence: TGTGCCATCAGCCAAATGGGGACAGGGACCATGAACACTGAAGCTTTCTTT.

V and J are TRBV29-1 and TRBJ2-7; a weak D match, TRBD1 (6 bases). In germline, CDR1 is SQVTM, CDR2 ANQGSEA. There are 12 residues in the CDR3. Trimming removed 5 bases at V and 7 bases at J, with 15 bases between. The CDR3 DNA reads TGCAGCGTTTTTGGACCTAGGGGGGAGCAGTACTTC. It yields the protein CSVFGPRGEQYF.

V usage is TRBV5-4 and J usage is TRBJ1-6; D ambiguous. The CDR3 contains 12 residues. Germline CDR1 and CDR2: SGHNT and YYREEE (reference sequence). Trimming took 4 bases from V and 5 from J, leaving 4 bases between them. In DNA form, the CDR3 reads TGTGCCAGCAGCGCTAATAATTCACCCCTCCACTTT. It specifies CASSANNSPLHF.

The chain joins TRBV19 to TRBJ2-2, with 13 nucleotides matching TRBD2. V was pared by 5 bases and J by 10 bases, with 10 bases of the junction left unmatched. This CDR3 region has 16 residues. CDR1 and CDR2 (germline): LNHDA, SQIVND (reference sequence). The CDR3 protein is CASSPRLAGGTEELFF. The CDR3 region has the DNA TGTGCCAGTAGTCCAAGACTAGCGGGGGGAACGGAGGAGCTGTTTTTT.

The chain employs TRBV5-1 and TRBJ1-1; possibly TRBD1 for D (5 bases). Germline CDR1 is SGHRS and CDR2 is YFSETQ. The CDR3 length is 15 residues. Trimming shortened V by 0 bases and J by 10 bases, and 19 bases separated the two germline ends. The CDR3 DNA follows: TGCGCCAGCAGCTTGGCCGTAGGGGAGGGATTTACAGCTTTCTTT. Its translation: CASSLAVGEGFTAFF.

V gene TRBV5-6 combines with J gene TRBJ2-4; possible D gene TRBD1, 6 bases. Trimming removed 0 bases from V and 0 bases from J, with 10 bases in between. The CDR3 sequence is 16 residues long. Germline V gives CDR1 SGHDT, CDR2 YYEEEE. The CDR3 loop is CASSLAGALAKNIQYF. The DNA of the CDR3 is TGTGCCAGCAGCTTGGCAGGGGCGCTAGCCAAAAACATTCAGTACTTC. The whole variable domain, remainder taken from reference TRBV5-6 and TRBJ2-4, is DAGVTQSPTHLIKTRGQQVTLRCSPKSGHDTVSWYQQALGQGPQFIFQYYEEEERQRGNFPDRFSGHQFPNYSSELNVNALLLGDSALYLCASSLAGALAKNIQYFGAGTRLSVL.

This clone is a singleton in its sample. The J gene is TRBJ2-5, the V gene TRBV6-1; 7 bases line up with TRBD1. Germline V gene sequence: CDR1 MNHNS, CDR2 SASEGT. The ends lost 6 bases at V and 1 base at J; junction bases unmatched: 5. The CDR3 covers 14 residues. The CDR3 DNA reads TGTGCCAGCAGCGAACAGGGGACCCAAGAGACCCAGTACTTC. It translates to CASSEQGTQETQYF.

This rearrangement joins TRBV6-1 to TRBJ1-3; D possibly corresponds to TRBD1 (6 bases). The germline V and J ends were trimmed by 6 bases and 0 bases, with 12 bases remaining between them. CDR1 MNHNS and CDR2 SASEGT come from the germline V gene. There are 15 residues in the CDR3. CDR3 sequence (DNA): TGTGCCAGCAGACTCGACAGGTACTCTGGAAACACCATATATTTT. It translates to CASRLDRYSGNTIYF.

The gene calls are TRBV7-2 and TRBJ2-2, with 8 nucleotides matching TRBD1. The CDR3 has 16 amino acids. Germline V CDR1 and CDR2: SGHTA, FQGNSA. Trimming at V came to 5 bases and at J to 4 bases, leaving 9 bases not matched to a gene. CDR3 region: CASSLRTGSITGELFF. In DNA form, the CDR3 reads TGTGCCAGCAGCCTTCGGACAGGGAGTATCACCGGGGAGCTGTTTTTT.

The chain recombines TRBV19 with TRBJ2-7, with TRBD2 matching 14 bases. There are 18 residues in the CDR3. CDR1 and CDR2 (germline): LNHDA, SQIVND (reference sequence). V dropped 5 bases and J dropped 5; count of bases not matched to a gene: 14. CDR3: CASSHGLAGGPGKNEQYF. The CDR3 DNA is TGTGCCAGTAGTCATGGACTAGCGGGGGGCCCCGGAAAGAACGAGCAGTACTTC.